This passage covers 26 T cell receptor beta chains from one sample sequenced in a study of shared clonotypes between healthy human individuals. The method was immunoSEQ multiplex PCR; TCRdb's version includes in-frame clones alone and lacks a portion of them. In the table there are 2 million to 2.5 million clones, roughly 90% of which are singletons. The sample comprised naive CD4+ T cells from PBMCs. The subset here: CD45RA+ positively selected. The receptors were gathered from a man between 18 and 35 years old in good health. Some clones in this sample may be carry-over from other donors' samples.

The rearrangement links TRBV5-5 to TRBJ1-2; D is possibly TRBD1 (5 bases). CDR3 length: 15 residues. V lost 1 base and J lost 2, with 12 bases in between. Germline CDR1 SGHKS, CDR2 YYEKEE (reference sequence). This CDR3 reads CASSLPGNLNYGYTF. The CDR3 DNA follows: TGTGCCAGCAGCTTGCCAGGGAACCTCAACTATGGCTACACCTTC.

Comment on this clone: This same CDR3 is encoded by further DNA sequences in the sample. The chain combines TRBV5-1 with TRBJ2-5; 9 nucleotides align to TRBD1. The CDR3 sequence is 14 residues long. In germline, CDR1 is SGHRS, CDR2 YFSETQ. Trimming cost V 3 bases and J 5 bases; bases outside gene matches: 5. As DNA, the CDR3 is TGCGCCAGCAGCTCGACGGGACAGGGCGAGACCCAGTACTTC. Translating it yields CASSSTGQGETQYF.

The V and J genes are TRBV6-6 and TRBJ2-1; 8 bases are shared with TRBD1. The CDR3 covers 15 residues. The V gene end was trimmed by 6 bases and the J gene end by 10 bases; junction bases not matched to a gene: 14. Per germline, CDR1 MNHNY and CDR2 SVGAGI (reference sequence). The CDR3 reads CASSASGGEVREQFF. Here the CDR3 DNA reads TGTGCCAGCAGCGCCTCAGGGGGCGAGGTAAGGGAGCAGTTCTTC.

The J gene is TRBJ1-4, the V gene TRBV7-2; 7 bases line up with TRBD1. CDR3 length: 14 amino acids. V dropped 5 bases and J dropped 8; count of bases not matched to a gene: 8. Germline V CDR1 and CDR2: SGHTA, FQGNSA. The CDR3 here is CASSTRQGREKLFF. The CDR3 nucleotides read TGTGCCAGCAGCACCAGACAGGGCCGCGAAAAACTGTTTTTT.

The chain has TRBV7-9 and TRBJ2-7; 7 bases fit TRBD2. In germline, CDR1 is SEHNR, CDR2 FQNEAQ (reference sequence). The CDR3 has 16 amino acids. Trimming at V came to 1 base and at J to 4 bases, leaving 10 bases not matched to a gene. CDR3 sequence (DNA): TGTGCCAGCAGCTTAGGTGGCTCGCGGGAGCTTTACGAGCAGTACTTC. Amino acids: CASSLGGSRELYEQYF.

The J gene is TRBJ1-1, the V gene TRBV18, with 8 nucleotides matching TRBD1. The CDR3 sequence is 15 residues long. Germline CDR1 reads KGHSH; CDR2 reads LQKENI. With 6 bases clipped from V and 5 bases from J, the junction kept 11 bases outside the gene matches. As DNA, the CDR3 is TGTGCCAGCTCTGCGGCGCAGGGGGCAGAGACTGAAGCTTTCTTT. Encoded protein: CASSAAQGAETEAFF.

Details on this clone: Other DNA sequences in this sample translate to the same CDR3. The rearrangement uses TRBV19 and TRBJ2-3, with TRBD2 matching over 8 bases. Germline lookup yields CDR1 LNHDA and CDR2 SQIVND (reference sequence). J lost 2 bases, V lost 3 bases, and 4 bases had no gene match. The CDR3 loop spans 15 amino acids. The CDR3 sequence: CASSISGRYTDTQYF. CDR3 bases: TGTGCCAGTAGTATCAGCGGGAGATACACAGATACGCAGTATTTT. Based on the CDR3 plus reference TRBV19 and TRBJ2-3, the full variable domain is DGGITQSPKYLFRKEGQNVTLSCEQNLNHDAMYWYRQDPGQGLRLIYYSQIVNDFQKGDIAEGYSVSREKKESFPLTVTSAQKNPTAFYLCASSISGRYTDTQYFGPGTRLTVL.

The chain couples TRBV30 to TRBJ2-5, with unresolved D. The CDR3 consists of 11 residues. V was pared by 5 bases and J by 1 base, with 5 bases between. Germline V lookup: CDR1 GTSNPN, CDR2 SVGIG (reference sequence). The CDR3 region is CAWALQETQYF. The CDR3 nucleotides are TGTGCCTGGGCCCTCCAAGAGACCCAGTACTTC.

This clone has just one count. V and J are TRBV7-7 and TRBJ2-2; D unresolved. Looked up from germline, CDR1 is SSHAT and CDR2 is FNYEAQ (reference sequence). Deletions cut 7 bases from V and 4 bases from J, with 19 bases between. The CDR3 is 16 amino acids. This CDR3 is CASTVAPGAGTGELFF. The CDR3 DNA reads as TGTGCCAGCACCGTCGCCCCCGGAGCCGGCACCGGGGAGCTGTTTTTT. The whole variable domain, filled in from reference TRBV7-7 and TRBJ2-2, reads GAGVSQSPRYKVTKRGQDVTLRCDPISSHATLYWYQQALGQGPEFLTYFNYEAQPDKSGLPSDRFSAERPEGSISTLTIQRTEQRDSAMYRCASTVAPGAGTGELFFGEGSRLTVL.

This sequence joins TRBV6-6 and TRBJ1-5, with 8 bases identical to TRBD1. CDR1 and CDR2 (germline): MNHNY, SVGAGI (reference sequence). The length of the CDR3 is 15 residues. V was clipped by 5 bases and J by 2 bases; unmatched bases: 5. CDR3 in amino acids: CASSVDRAGNQPQHF. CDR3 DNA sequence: TGTGCCAGCAGTGTGGACAGGGCCGGCAATCAGCCCCAGCATTTT.

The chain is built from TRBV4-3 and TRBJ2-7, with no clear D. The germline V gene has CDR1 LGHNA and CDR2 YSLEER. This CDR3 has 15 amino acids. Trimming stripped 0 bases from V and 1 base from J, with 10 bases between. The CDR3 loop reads CASSQDLTESYEQYF. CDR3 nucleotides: TGCGCCAGCAGCCAAGATCTAACAGAGTCCTACGAGCAGTACTTC.

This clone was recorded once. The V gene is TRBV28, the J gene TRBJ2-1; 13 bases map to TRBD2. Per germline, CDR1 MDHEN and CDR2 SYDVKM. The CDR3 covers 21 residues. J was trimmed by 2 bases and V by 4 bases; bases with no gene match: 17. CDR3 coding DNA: TGTGCCAGCAGTTCTTCCTCCGGGACTAGCGGGGTACCCGCTGCCTACAATGAGCAGTTCTTC. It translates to CASSSSSGTSGVPAAYNEQFF.

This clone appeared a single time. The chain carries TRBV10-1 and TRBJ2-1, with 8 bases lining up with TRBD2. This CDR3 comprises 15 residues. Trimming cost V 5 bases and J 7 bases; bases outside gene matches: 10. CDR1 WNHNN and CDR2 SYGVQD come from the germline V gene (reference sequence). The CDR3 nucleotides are TGCGCCAGCAGTCAGCGGGGGACTACGCGGAATGAGCAGTTCTTC. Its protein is CASSQRGTTRNEQFF.

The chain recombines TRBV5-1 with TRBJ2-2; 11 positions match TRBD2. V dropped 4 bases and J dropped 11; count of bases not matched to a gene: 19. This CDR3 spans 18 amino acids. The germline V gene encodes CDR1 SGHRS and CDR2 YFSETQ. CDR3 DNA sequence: TGCGCCAGCAGCCAACGTTTGATAGCGGGAGGGCCAGGGGGAGAGCTGTTTTTT. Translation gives CASSQRLIAGGPGGELFF.

In nucleotides, the CDR3 is TGTGCCAGCAGCGTAGTAGGGGGCCCGGCAGAGACCCAGTACTTC. Protein sequence: CASSVVGGPAETQYF. The rearrangement joins TRBV9 to TRBJ2-5; 7 positions agree with TRBD1. Trimming removed 0 bases from V and 4 bases from J; junction bases left unmatched: 6. Germline loops: CDR1 SGDLS, CDR2 YYNGEE. There are 15 residues in the CDR3. Full variable domain (rest looked up from reference TRBV9 and TRBJ2-5): DSGVTQTPKHLITATGQRVTLRCSPRSGDLSVYWYQQSLDQGLQFLIQYYNGEERAKGNILERFSAQQFPDLHSELNLSSLELGDSALYFCASSVVGGPAETQYFGPGTRLLVL.

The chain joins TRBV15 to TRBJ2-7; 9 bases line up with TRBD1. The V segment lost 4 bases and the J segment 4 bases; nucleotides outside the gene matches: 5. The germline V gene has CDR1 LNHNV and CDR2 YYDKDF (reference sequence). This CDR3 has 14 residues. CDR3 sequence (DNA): TGTGCCACCAGCACCGGGACAGGGCCATACGAGCAGTACTTC. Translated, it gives CATSTGTGPYEQYF.

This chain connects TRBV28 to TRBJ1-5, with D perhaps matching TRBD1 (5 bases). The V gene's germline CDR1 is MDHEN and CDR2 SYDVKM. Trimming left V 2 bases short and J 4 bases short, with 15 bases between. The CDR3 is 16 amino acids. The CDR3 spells CASSLGRDLRNQPQHF. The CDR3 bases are TGTGCCAGCAGTTTAGGGCGGGACCTACGAAATCAGCCCCAGCATTTT.

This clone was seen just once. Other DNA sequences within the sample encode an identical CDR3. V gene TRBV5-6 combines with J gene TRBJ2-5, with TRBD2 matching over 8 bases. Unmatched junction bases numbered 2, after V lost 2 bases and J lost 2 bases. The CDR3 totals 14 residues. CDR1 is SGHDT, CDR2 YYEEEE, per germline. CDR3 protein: CASSLAGAQETQYF. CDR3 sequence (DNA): TGTGCCAGCAGCTTAGCGGGAGCTCAAGAGACCCAGTACTTC. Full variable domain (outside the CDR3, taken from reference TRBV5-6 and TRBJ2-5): DAGVTQSPTHLIKTRGQQVTLRCSPKSGHDTVSWYQQALGQGPQFIFQYYEEEERQRGNFPDRFSGHQFPNYSSELNVNALLLGDSALYLCASSLAGAQETQYFGPGTRLLVL.

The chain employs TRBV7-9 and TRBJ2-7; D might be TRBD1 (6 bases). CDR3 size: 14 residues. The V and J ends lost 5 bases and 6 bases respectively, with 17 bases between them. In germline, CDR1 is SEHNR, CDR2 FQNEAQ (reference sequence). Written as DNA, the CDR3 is TGTGCCAGCAGCCAAGGACAGATTTCGGCCGAGCAGTACTTC. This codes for CASSQGQISAEQYF.

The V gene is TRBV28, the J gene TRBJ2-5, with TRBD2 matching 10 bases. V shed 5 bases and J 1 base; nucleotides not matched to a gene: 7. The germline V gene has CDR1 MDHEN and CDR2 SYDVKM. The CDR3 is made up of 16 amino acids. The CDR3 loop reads CASSPWVAGGQETQYF. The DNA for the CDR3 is TGTGCCAGCAGTCCCTGGGTAGCGGGAGGCCAAGAGACCCAGTACTTC.

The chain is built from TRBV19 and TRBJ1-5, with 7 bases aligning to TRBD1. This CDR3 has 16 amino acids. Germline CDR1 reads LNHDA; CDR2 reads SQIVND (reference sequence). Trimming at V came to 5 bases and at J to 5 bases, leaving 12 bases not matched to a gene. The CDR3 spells CASSPPGRGQYQPQHF. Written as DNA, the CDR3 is TGTGCCAGTAGTCCCCCGGGGAGGGGGCAATATCAGCCCCAGCATTTT.

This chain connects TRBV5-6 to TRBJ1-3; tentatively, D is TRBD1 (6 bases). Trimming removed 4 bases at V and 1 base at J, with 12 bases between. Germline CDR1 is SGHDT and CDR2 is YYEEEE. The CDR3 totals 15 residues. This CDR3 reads CASSVDRMSGNTIYF. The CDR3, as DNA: TGTGCCAGCAGCGTCGACAGGATGTCTGGAAACACCATATATTTT.

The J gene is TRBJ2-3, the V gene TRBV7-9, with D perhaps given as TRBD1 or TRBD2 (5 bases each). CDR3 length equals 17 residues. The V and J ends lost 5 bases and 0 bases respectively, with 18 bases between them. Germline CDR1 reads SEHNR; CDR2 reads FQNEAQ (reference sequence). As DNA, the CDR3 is TGTGCCAGCAGCAGCGGACAATATGTTGGGAGCACAGATACGCAGTATTTT. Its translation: CASSSGQYVGSTDTQYF.

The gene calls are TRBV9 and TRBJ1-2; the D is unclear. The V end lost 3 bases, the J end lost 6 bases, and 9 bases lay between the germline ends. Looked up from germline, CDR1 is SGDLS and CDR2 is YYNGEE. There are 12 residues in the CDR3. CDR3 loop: CASSERAHGYTF. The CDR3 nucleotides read TGTGCCAGCAGCGAACGCGCTCATGGCTACACCTTC.

DNA of the CDR3: TGTGCCAGCAGCTCGCAGCGGGGGCCCTCAGATACGCAGTATTTT. Protein product: CASSSQRGPSDTQYF. The V call is TRBV7-9, the J call TRBJ2-3; 8 bases are shared with TRBD2. The CDR3 is 15 residues long. Trimming at V came to 4 bases and at J to 4 bases, leaving 7 bases not matched to a gene. Germline V gene sequence: CDR1 SEHNR, CDR2 FQNEAQ (reference sequence).

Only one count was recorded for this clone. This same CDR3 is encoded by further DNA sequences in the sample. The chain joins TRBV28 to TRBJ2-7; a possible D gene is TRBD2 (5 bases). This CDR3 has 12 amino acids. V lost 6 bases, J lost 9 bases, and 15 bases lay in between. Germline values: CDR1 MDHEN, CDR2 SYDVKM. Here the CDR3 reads CASSSGPRGQYF. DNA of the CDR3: TGTGCCAGCAGCAGCGGACCCCGCGGGCAGTACTTC.